This T cell receptor beta chain was sequenced during a study of technical replicates of blood from a few donors. Data came from immunoSEQ multiplex PCR; TCRdb stores just in-frame clones and leaves some out. The sample lists approximately 85,000 clones; approximately 90% were seen once. Germline CDR1 is LNHDA and CDR2 is SQIVND (reference sequence). The CDR3 is 14 residues long. Trimming left V 3 bases short and J 4 bases short, with 13 bases between. The material sequenced was T cells isolated from PBMCs. The chain is built from TRBV19 and TRBJ2-7, with D perhaps TRBD1 (6 bases). The sequence derives from a human donor in good health. CDR3 amino acids: CASSILGARYEQYF. CDR3 bases: TGTGCCAGTAGTATTTTGGGGGCGAGATACGAGCAGTACTTC.